These T cell receptor beta chains were read from a single sample in a study of technical replicates of blood from a few donors. The method was immunoSEQ multiplex PCR; TCRdb's version includes in-frame clones alone and lacks a portion of them. The table lists 55,000 to 80,000 clones, approximately 96% of them singletons, with roughly 0.21% in the top ten. Material for sequencing was T cells isolated from PBMCs. Source of these receptors: a human donor in good health. Each CDR3 is given with its conserved first and last residue. D genes are given only for firm matches. Clone size appears in some rows only: once, few, many, or a class for an expanded clone.

abundance | d_gene | j_gene | v_gene | CDR3nt | CDR3aa
- | - | TRBJ2-2 | TRBV28 | TGTGCCAGCACCACCGGGACCGGGGAGCTGTTTTTT | CASTTGTGELFF
- | TRBD2 | TRBJ2-5 | TRBV4-1 | TGCGCCAGCAGCCATTCAGGGAGCGGGGAAGAGACCCAGTACTTC | CASSHSGSGEETQYF
- | - | TRBJ1-6 | TRBV11-1 | TGTGCTGGCAGGGTCTCACCCCTCCACTTT | CAGRVSPLHF
- | TRBD1 | TRBJ1-1 | TRBV9 | TGTGCCAGCAGCGTTGGACAGGCCAATGAAGCTTTCTTT | CASSVGQANEAFF
- | TRBD1 | TRBJ1-4 | TRBV19 | TGTGCCAGTAGTGCGGACAGGGGACAGAGGGCTAATGAAAAACTGTTTTTT | CASSADRGQRANEKLFF
once | TRBD1 | TRBJ1-4 | TRBV7-7 | TGTGCTAGCAGCTCCGGGACAGAGAATGAAAAACTGTTTTTT | CASSSGTENEKLFF
- | TRBD2 | TRBJ2-7 | TRBV7-9 | TGTGCCAGCAGCTCCCAGACTAGCGGGAGGTCTGGCGAGCAGTACTTC | CASSSQTSGRSGEQYF
- | - | TRBJ2-7 | TRBV4-1 | TGCGCCAGCAGCCAAGGGACTGACTGGGAGCAGTACTTC | CASSQGTDWEQYF
- | TRBD1 | TRBJ2-5 | TRBV28 | TGTGCCAGCAGTCCGCACCCCGGGACAGAAGAGACCCAGTACTTC | CASSPHPGTEETQYF
- | TRBD2 | TRBJ2-1 | TRBV5-1 | TGCGCCAGCAGCGCGGAACTAGCGGGAGCCTACAATGAGCAGTTCTTC | CASSAELAGAYNEQFF
- | TRBD1 | TRBJ1-2 | TRBV30 | TGTGCCTGGAGTGGCTGGGGGCAGGGGGTCGCCATCTACACCTTC | CAWSGWGQGVAIYTF
- | TRBD1 | TRBJ2-5 | TRBV29-1 | TGCAGCAAATCCGGGACAGGGCAAGAGACCCAGTACTTC | CSKSGTGQETQYF
- | - | TRBJ1-5 | TRBV4-1 | TGCGCCAGCAGCCCTCGGGTGGGCAGGACTCTTAGCAATCAGCCCCAGCATTTT | CASSPRVGRTLSNQPQHF
once | - | TRBJ1-1 | TRBV27 | TGTGCCAGCAGTTTATCCAGGAACACTGAAGCTTTCTTT | CASSLSRNTEAFF
- | TRBD2 | TRBJ2-1 | TRBV5-1 | TGCGCCAGCAGCTCGGGACTAGCAAACAATGAGCAGTTCTTC | CASSSGLANNEQFF
- | - | TRBJ1-1 | TRBV19 | TGTGCCAGTAGTCTCGGGTCGGGGAACACTGAAGCTTTCTTT | CASSLGSGNTEAFF
- | - | TRBJ2-7 | TRBV4-1 | TGCGCCAGCAGCCAGCCTCCGGGTTACGAGCAGTACTTC | CASSQPPGYEQYF
once | - | TRBJ2-7 | TRBV5-1 | TGCGCCAGCAGCTTGGGTCCCAGGGATACTTACGAGCAGTACTTC | CASSLGPRDTYEQYF
- | TRBD2 | TRBJ2-3 | TRBV5-4 | TGTGCCAGCAGCGGGGGACTAGCGGGCCTCACAGATACGCAGTATTTT | CASSGGLAGLTDTQYF
- | - | TRBJ1-4 | TRBV6-1 | TGTGCCAGCAGTGCCAGGGGTACTAATGAAAAACTGTTTTTT | CASSARGTNEKLFF
- | - | TRBJ2-3 | TRBV6-5 | TGTGCCAGCAGTTACGTGGCAGGCTACCGCACAGATACGCAGTATTTT | CASSYVAGYRTDTQYF
- | - | TRBJ2-7 | TRBV7-7 | TGTGCCAGCAGCTCCCCCCCAGAGCAGTACTTC | CASSSPPEQYF
once | - | TRBJ1-4 | TRBV2 | TGTGCCAGCAGTGGGGTGCGGGTTGGAGGTGAAAAACTGTTTTTT | CASSGVRVGGEKLFF
- | TRBD2 | TRBJ2-3 | TRBV10-3 | TGTGCCATCAGTGAGCCTCCCGCGGGGGGGCGGAATACGCAGTATTTT | CAISEPPAGGRNTQYF
- | - | TRBJ2-1 | TRBV10-1 | TGCGCCAGCAGTGAGAGTTGGGAGGCCGAGCAGTTCTTC | CASSESWEAEQFF
- | TRBD1 | TRBJ2-7 | TRBV5-4 | TGTGCCAGCAGCTTCGGACAGGTGGAGCAGTACTTC | CASSFGQVEQYF
- | TRBD1 | TRBJ1-2 | TRBV11-2 | TGTGCCAGCAGCTTAGCGGGACAGGCGGTATCTAAGGGCTACACCTTC | CASSLAGQAVSKGYTF
- | - | TRBJ2-1 | TRBV5-6 | TGTGCCAGCAGCTTCGAGTCTGAGCAGTTCTTC | CASSFESEQFF
- | TRBD2 | TRBJ2-7 | TRBV5-4 | TGTGCCAGCAGCCGGGGGGCCTACGAGCAGTACTTC | CASSRGAYEQYF
- | - | TRBJ2-2 | TRBV7-6 | TGTGCCAGCAGCCTAACTACCACCGGGGAGCTGTTTTTT | CASSLTTTGELFF
once | - | TRBJ1-1 | TRBV18 | TGTGCCAGCTCACAGCAAACGCAAGGGACTTGGAACACTGAAGCTTTCTTT | CASSQQTQGTWNTEAFF
once | - | TRBJ1-2 | TRBV5-6 | TGTGCCAGCAGCCCACCAAAAAAGGAGTATGGCTACACCTTC | CASSPPKKEYGYTF
- | TRBD1 | TRBJ2-1 | TRBV5-1 | TGCGCCAGCAGACAGGGGAATGAGCAGTTCTTC | CASRQGNEQFF
- | TRBD2 | TRBJ2-3 | TRBV7-2 | TGTGCCAGCAGCACCCTGGAGGAGGCATGGACTAGGTTTGGGGATACGCAGTATTTT | CASSTLEEAWTRFGDTQYF
once | TRBD1 | TRBJ2-2 | TRBV5-1 | TGCGCCAGCAGCCTGACAGGGAGCCAACCATCGAACACCGGGGAGCTGTTTTTT | CASSLTGSQPSNTGELFF
once | TRBD2 | TRBJ2-1 | TRBV15 | TGTGCCACCAGCAGAAAGAGAGGAGGACTAGCGGGATACAATGAGCAGTTCTTC | CATSRKRGGLAGYNEQFF
- | - | TRBJ2-2 | TRBV6-1 | TGTGCCAGCCTAAACACCGGGGAGCTGTTTTTT | CASLNTGELFF
once | - | TRBJ2-1 | TRBV30 | TGTGCCTGGAAGTGGCAGGGCAATGAGCAGTTCTTC | CAWKWQGNEQFF
- | - | TRBJ1-1 | TRBV5-6 | TGTGCCAGCAGCCCGGGACTTTTGGTTAACACTGAAGCTTTCTTT | CASSPGLLVNTEAFF
- | - | TRBJ1-4 | TRBV28 | TGTGCCAGCAGTTTAGCGGGAAATGGCGAAAAACTGTTTTTT | CASSLAGNGEKLFF
- | - | TRBJ2-1 | TRBV13 | TGTGCCAGCAGCTTAGGACAGTCCTACAATGAGCAGTTCTTC | CASSLGQSYNEQFF
- | - | TRBJ2-2 | TRBV4-1 | TGCGCCAGCAGCCAAGTTTTCTCGAGACAGGAGAACACCGGGGAGCTGTTTTTT | CASSQVFSRQENTGELFF
- | - | TRBJ1-3 | TRBV18 | TGTGCCAGCTCACCATTCGACAGCTCTGGAAACACCATATATTTT | CASSPFDSSGNTIYF
- | - | TRBJ2-2 | TRBV10-2 | TGCGCCAGCAGTGAGTCCAGGAGGCCACCCGGGGAGCTGTTTTTT | CASSESRRPPGELFF
- | - | TRBJ2-2 | TRBV11-1 | TGTGCCAGCAGCTTAGCCATGGGTGTCCGGGGTGGAACCGGGGAGCTGTTTTTT | CASSLAMGVRGGTGELFF
- | TRBD2 | TRBJ2-3 | TRBV13 | TGTGCCAGCAGCTCCACAGGACTAGCGGGGGTAAACACAGATACGCAGTATTTT | CASSSTGLAGVNTDTQYF
- | TRBD1 | TRBJ2-7 | TRBV5-1 | TGCGCCAGCAGCTTTGGGACAGGGGGTTTTTACGAGCAGTACTTC | CASSFGTGGFYEQYF
once | TRBD2 | TRBJ2-5 | TRBV5-6 | TGTGCCAGCAGCTTGGCCGGACTAGCGGGGGGGCAGGGGAGTCCGTACTTC | CASSLAGLAGGQGSPYF
- | - | TRBJ1-6 | TRBV7-2 | TGTGCCAGCAGCTTAAGGGGGACGCAGGGGTCCTATAATTCACCCCTCCACTTT | CASSLRGTQGSYNSPLHF
- | TRBD2 | TRBJ2-1 | TRBV28 | TGTGCCAGCAGTTTCCTAGCGGGTTCAAGTTACAATGAGCAGTTCTTC | CASSFLAGSSYNEQFF
- | TRBD1 | TRBJ1-6 | TRBV6-5 | TGTGCCAGCAGTTACTCTCGGCAGGGGGATTCACCCCTCCACTTT | CASSYSRQGDSPLHF
- | TRBD2 | TRBJ2-7 | TRBV11-2 | TGTGCCAGCAGCTCTCTAGCGGGGGGGCAATACGAGCAGTACTTC | CASSSLAGGQYEQYF
- | - | TRBJ2-3 | TRBV30 | TGTGCCTGGAGTGGGCCCTATGCGGAGTACACAGATACGCAGTATTTT | CAWSGPYAEYTDTQYF
- | TRBD2 | TRBJ2-7 | TRBV7-9 | TGTGCCAGCAGCTCGGAGGGCGGGAGAATTTCCTACGAGCAGTACTTC | CASSSEGGRISYEQYF
- | - | TRBJ1-1 | TRBV29-1 | TGCAGCGTTGTGCCCGTGGCGGGGGCCCGCGAGGGGGTTGCTTTCTTT | CSVVPVAGAREGVAFF
- | - | TRBJ2-1 | TRBV29-1 | TGCAGCGTTGTTCTGGGGAGCTCCTACAATGAGCAGTTCTTC | CSVVLGSSYNEQFF
- | TRBD2 | TRBJ2-1 | TRBV7-8 | TGTGCCAGCAGCTTCCCTTCGGCGGGGGAACCAGGGCGGCAGTTCTTC | CASSFPSAGEPGRQFF